The 19 T cell receptor beta chains given below trace back to one sample, sequenced in a study of blood T cells in healthy people across ages. The second PCR ran about 6 to 11 cycles with a sample-barcoded 5' primer and J-beta primers. TCRdb passed the 5' RACE reads through MiXCR, listing each CDR3 protein once. The sample yields roughly 1.4 million distinct CDR3 sequences, 59% seen once. Source material: blood. All receptors derive from a young man in good health.

The V call is TRBV12-3 or TRBV12-4, the J call TRBJ2-3, with a possible D match to TRBD2 (5 bases). The CDR3 loop spans 14 amino acids. Trimming pared 5 bases from V and 3 bases from J, leaving 12 bases between. Written as DNA, the CDR3 is TGTGCCAGCAGTCCTGGTAGGGAGACAGATACGCAGTATTTT. This codes for CASSPGRETDTQYF.

The CDR3 sequence is CASRTAVGNTEAFF. As DNA, the CDR3 is TGCGCCAGCAGGACGGCTGTGGGGAACACTGAAGCTTTCTTT. The chain combines TRBV5-1 with TRBJ1-1; D call uncertain. Per germline, CDR1 SGHRS and CDR2 YFSETQ. The CDR3 is 14 amino acids. V lost 5 bases to trimming and J lost 1 base, with 12 bases between them.

The chain is built from TRBV10-2 and TRBJ2-1; 7 bases agree with TRBD2. The CDR3 extends over 15 amino acids. V shed 0 bases and J 4 bases; nucleotides not matched to a gene: 3. CDR1 is WSHSY, CDR2 SAAADI, per germline. For the CDR3, the DNA is TGCGCCAGCAGTGAGTCCGCGGGAGCTTACAATGAGCAGTTCTTC. This gives the protein CASSESAGAYNEQFF.

The chain uses TRBV6-5 and TRBJ1-6; D not resolved. The V end was cut by 8 bases, the J end by 9 bases, with 20 bases between. The CDR3 consists of 15 residues. CDR1 is MNHEY, CDR2 SVGAGI, per germline. CDR3 residues: CASGQTTILGSPLHF. In DNA, the CDR3 is TGTGCCAGCGGTCAAACGACTATTTTGGGTTCACCCCTCCACTTT.

This chain links TRBV5-1 with TRBJ2-7; 9 bases align to TRBD1. Germline CDR1 SGHRS, CDR2 YFSETQ. The CDR3 covers 14 residues. V trimming: 0 bases; J trimming: 9 bases; junction bases outside the gene matches: 7. The CDR3 nucleotides are TGCGCCAGCAGCTTGGGCATCGACAGGGGGTGGCAGTACTTC. It codes for CASSLGIDRGWQYF.

The CDR3 loop reads CSARDSGQDNYGYTF. The CDR3 DNA sequence: TGCAGTGCTAGAGATTCAGGACAGGATAACTATGGCTACACCTTC. The chain recombines TRBV20-1 with TRBJ1-2; 7 bases align to TRBD1. Germline-derived CDR1 and CDR2 are DFQATT and SNEGSKA (reference sequence). The V segment lost 0 bases and the J segment 1 base; nucleotides outside the gene matches: 5. This CDR3 has 15 amino acids.

The V gene is TRBV3-1, the J gene TRBJ2-1; 10 nucleotides match TRBD2. The CDR3 is 16 residues long. From germline, CDR1 is LGHDT and CDR2 YNNKEL (reference sequence). Trimming at V came to 4 bases and at J to 7 bases, leaving 10 bases not matched to a gene. As DNA, the CDR3 is TGTGCCAGCAGCCCGCGGCCTAGCGGGAGCAGGAATGAGCAGTTCTTC. This encodes CASSPRPSGSRNEQFF.

Only a few counts were recorded for this clonotype. J is TRBJ2-7 and V is TRBV27; TRBD1 agrees at 10 bases. J was trimmed by 0 bases and V by 8 bases; bases with no gene match: 10. The CDR3 has 16 residues. Germline-derived CDR1 and CDR2 are MNHEY and SMNVEV (reference sequence). The CDR3 sequence is CASRTGGDGSSYEQYF. CDR3 coding DNA: TGTGCCAGCCGGACAGGGGGTGATGGTAGCTCCTACGAGCAGTACTTC.

This clonotype came up a few times. The chain combines TRBV29-1 with TRBJ2-5; D possibly corresponds to TRBD1 (6 bases). CDR3 length equals 13 residues. The germline gives CDR1 SQVTM, CDR2 ANQGSEA. Trimming left V 6 bases short and J 2 bases short, with 13 bases between. DNA for the CDR3: TGCAGCGTATCACGGGACACACAAGAGACCCAGTACTTC. This translates into CSVSRDTQETQYF.

The rearrangement uses TRBV7-9 and TRBJ1-5; no definite D call. The CDR3 loop spans 12 amino acids. V was pared by 7 bases and J by 5 bases, with 9 bases between. Germline V gene sequence: CDR1 SEHNR, CDR2 FQNEAQ (reference sequence). The CDR3 reads CASTQGDQPQHF. CDR3 coding DNA: TGTGCCAGCACCCAAGGTGATCAGCCCCAGCATTTT. Combining the CDR3 with reference TRBV7-9 and TRBJ1-5 gives the whole variable domain DTGVSQNPRHKITKRGQNVTFRCDPISEHNRLYWYRQTLGQGPEFLTYFQNEAQLEKSRLLSDRFSAERPKGSFSTLEIQRTEQGDSAMYLCASTQGDQPQHFGDGTRLSIL.

Details on this clonotype: The junction and the germline gene differ at one end; a read error may be behind it. The chain is built from TRBV7-8 and TRBJ2-1; D tentatively fits TRBD1 or TRBD2 (5 bases each). CDR1 SGHVS and CDR2 FQNEAQ come from the germline V gene. This CDR3 spans 13 amino acids. CDR3 coding DNA: TGTGCCTGCAGCTTAGGGGACGGCAATGAGCAGTTCTTC. Translating gives CACSLGDGNEQFF.

This rearrangement joins TRBV20-1 to TRBJ2-1; D is unclear. Germline V gene sequence: CDR1 DFQATT, CDR2 SNEGSKA (reference sequence). The V end was cut by 3 bases, the J end by 2 bases, with 8 bases between. The CDR3 consists of 13 residues. The CDR3, as DNA: TGCAGTGCTAGGCTCATTACCTACAATGAGCAGTTCTTC. Encoded protein: CSARLITYNEQFF.

On this clonotype: The germline gene is not matched at one end of the junction; a read error may be the cause. The genes are TRBV7-2 and TRBJ2-5, with unresolved D. CDR3 size: 13 residues. Germline V lookup: CDR1 SGHTA, CDR2 FQGNSA. CDR3 protein: CANSLHNQETQYF. The CDR3 DNA reads TGTGCCAACAGCTTGCACAATCAAGAGACCCAGTACTTC.

This clonotype was observed many times. The rearrangement links TRBV20-1 to TRBJ2-1; no definite D call. The CDR3 runs to 14 residues. Germline CDR1 and CDR2: DFQATT and SNEGSKA (reference sequence). V lost 1 base and J 0 bases, leaving 7 bases between the germline ends. CDR3 in amino acids: CSARAVFSYNEQFF. The CDR3 coding sequence is TGCAGTGCTAGAGCAGTCTTCTCCTACAATGAGCAGTTCTTC.

The rearrangement joins TRBV20-1 to TRBJ2-5, with TRBD2 matching 9 bases. Trimming removed 3 bases from V and 1 base from J; junction bases left unmatched: 12. Germline V gene lookup returns CDR1 DFQATT and CDR2 SNEGSKA (reference sequence). This CDR3 region has 17 residues. The CDR3 sequence: CSASRYSGGRAQETQYF. The CDR3 DNA sequence: TGCAGTGCTAGTCGTTACAGCGGCGGGAGGGCCCAAGAGACCCAGTACTTC.

The chain links TRBV7-9 to TRBJ2-1; no clear D. Germline V gene lookup returns CDR1 SEHNR and CDR2 FQNEAQ (reference sequence). This CDR3 contains 15 residues. The V end was cut by 0 bases, the J end by 2 bases, with 8 bases between. Written as DNA, the CDR3 is TGTGCCAGCAGCTTAGCAACGGCACCCTACAATGAGCAGTTCTTC. Encoded protein: CASSLATAPYNEQFF. Together with reference TRBV7-9 and TRBJ2-1, the CDR3 gives the full variable domain: DTGVSQNPRHKITKRGQNVTFRCDPISEHNRLYWYRQTLGQGPEFLTYFQNEAQLEKSRLLSDRFSAERPKGSFSTLEIQRTEQGDSAMYLCASSLATAPYNEQFFGPGTRLTVL.

This clonotype occurred a few times. V usage is TRBV15 and J usage is TRBJ2-3, with D possibly being TRBD1 (5 bases). Germline V gene data show CDR1 as LNHNV and CDR2 as YYDKDF (reference sequence). This CDR3 comprises 16 residues. Deletions cut 3 bases from V and 6 bases from J, with 19 bases between. The CDR3 sequence is CATSSEAPDSRDTQYF. The CDR3 nucleotides are TGTGCCACCAGCAGTGAAGCCCCCGACAGTCGGGATACGCAGTATTTT.

This clonotype showed up just a few times. The chain employs TRBV11-2 and TRBJ2-2, with TRBD2 matching over 11 bases. Germline loops: CDR1 SGHAT, CDR2 FQNNGV. V shed 7 bases, J shed 5 bases, and the junction held 6 bases outside the gene matches. The CDR3 totals 15 residues. The CDR3 protein is CASNTWTSGTGELFF. In nucleotides, the CDR3 is TGTGCCAGCAACACCTGGACTAGCGGGACCGGGGAGCTGTTTTTT.

About this clonotype itself: Compared with germline, one end of the junction differs, possibly owing to a read error. The rearrangement uses TRBV7-2 and TRBJ2-5, with D maybe TRBD2 (6 bases). The CDR3 has 15 amino acids. Germline CDR1 reads SGHTA; CDR2 reads FQGNSA. The CDR3 coding sequence is TGTGCCAGCAGCTTACCCCTAACGGGGGAAGAGACCCAGTACTTT. This translates into CASSLPLTGEETQYF.